The sample holds one count of the clone carrying this TCR beta chain. No antigen is known for it. The sample is drawn from a study of blood T cells in healthy people across ages. Study results and caveats: Long-lived and aged donors differed, with more naive CD4+ cells and higher diversity in the long-lived.

Every donor contributed roughly 11 milliliters of peripheral blood by blood draw. With a J-beta primer mix and a sample-barcoded 5' primer, a second PCR ran about 7 to 12 cycles. A 12-random-nucleotide template-switch adaptor tagged each cDNA molecule. Each single sample gave us at least 2.5 million CDR3-containing paired-end reads. TCRdb passed the 5' RACE reads through MiXCR, listing each CDR3 protein once. There are 1.5 million to 2 million distinct CDR3 sequences in the sample; about 50% occur only once, and around 2.1% lies in the top ten. This CDR3 contains 18 residues. Germline trimming cut 5 bases from V and 1 base from J; bases unmatched to any gene: 13. Per the germline V gene, CDR1 is MDHEN and CDR2 is SYDVKM.

This chain joins TRBV28 and TRBJ2-3; 9 positions agree with TRBD2. The origin of this receptor is a woman aged 40 to 55 in good health. The sample taken for sequencing was blood. The CDR3, as DNA: TGTGCCAGCAGTCCTCCTCCTGTCGAGCGGGGGGGCACAGATACGCAGTATTTT. It encodes CASSPPPVERGGTDTQYF.